These 6 T cell receptor beta chains share one sample of origin, sequenced in a study of blood T cells in healthy people across ages. Using a J-beta primer mix together with a sample-barcoded 5' primer, a second PCR was run for roughly 6 to 11 cycles. From the 5' RACE reads, TCRdb called clonotypes with MiXCR, one entry per CDR3 protein. The sample shows 650,000 to 700,000 distinct CDR3 sequences, 32% of them seen only once. The source material was blood. The source is a woman aged 80 or over in good health.

Turning to this clonotype: A much larger clone differs by one base, so this may be a read error. The gene calls are TRBV7-8 and TRBJ2-1; D might be TRBD1 or TRBD2, each matching 5 bases. The J call may be in error: the DNA end matches TRBJ2-7 better. CDR1 is SGHVS, CDR2 FQNEAQ, per germline. This CDR3 spans 15 amino acids. The CDR3 bases are TGTGCCAGCAGCTTTATTCGGGACGGGGTCTACGAGCAGTACTTC. Translated, it gives CASSFIRDGVYEQYF.

About this clonotype: A much larger clone lies one base from this, so it may be a read error. The genes are TRBV5-5 and TRBJ2-1; TRBD2 matches 12 bases. From germline, CDR1 is SGHKS and CDR2 YYEKEE (reference sequence). With V trimmed by 4 bases and J by 10 bases, 6 bases remained unmatched. CDR3 length: 14 amino acids. The CDR3 DNA follows: TGTGCCAGCAGCCTAGCGGGGGGGCGAAGGGAGCAGTTCTTC. This sequence encodes CASSLAGGRREQFF.

The J gene is TRBJ1-1, the V gene TRBV30; D remains ambiguous. V lost 3 bases and J lost 5, with 10 bases in between. Germline CDR1 GTSNPN, CDR2 SVGIG (reference sequence). CDR3 length equals 12 residues. CDR3 nucleotides: TGTGCCTGGAGACAGATTAGGACTGAAGCTTTCTTT. Protein: CAWRQIRTEAFF. Using reference TRBV30 and TRBJ1-1 for the parts outside the CDR3, the full variable domain is SQTIHQWPATLVQPVGSPLSLECTVEGTSNPNLYWYRQAAGRGLQLLFYSVGIGQISSEVPQNLSASRPQDRQFILSSKKLLLSDSGFYLCAWRQIRTEAFFGQGTRLTVV.

This chain joins TRBV7-2 and TRBJ1-5, with D hard to call. The germline gives CDR1 SGHTA, CDR2 FQGNSA. The CDR3 has 15 residues. Between the trimmed V and J ends, which lost 5 bases and 3 bases, there was a span of 14 bases. The CDR3 sequence: CASSPESVINQPQHF. CDR3 DNA: TGTGCCAGCAGCCCAGAGTCGGTCATCAATCAGCCCCAGCATTTT.

This chain joins TRBV5-5 and TRBJ2-5; D gene uncertain. Germline lookup yields CDR1 SGHKS and CDR2 YYEKEE (reference sequence). The ends were cut back, 2 bases at V and 1 base at J, with 9 bases in the middle. The CDR3 totals 14 residues. The chain's CDR3 is CASSFVPSQETQYF. The DNA of the CDR3 is TGTGCCAGCAGCTTTGTGCCATCCCAAGAGACCCAGTACTTC. Based on the CDR3 plus reference TRBV5-5 and TRBJ2-5, the full variable domain is DAGVTQSPTHLIKTRGQQVTLRCSPISGHKSVSWYQQVLGQGPQFIFQYYEKEERGRGNFPDRFSARQFPNYSSELNVNALLLGDSALYLCASSFVPSQETQYFGPGTRLLVL.

The chain joins TRBV7-3 to TRBJ2-7; the D is unclear. V was cut by 2 bases and J by 8 bases, with 10 bases left in between. The CDR3 loop spans 12 amino acids. CDR1 SGHTA and CDR2 FQGTGA come from the germline V gene. The CDR3 DNA reads TGTGCCAGCAGCTTAGACGGGTCCAAGCAGTACTTC. This encodes CASSLDGSKQYF. Supplemented by reference TRBV7-3 and TRBJ2-7, the full variable domain reads GAGVSQTPSNKVTEKGKYVELRCDPISGHTALYWYRQSLGQGPEFLIYFQGTGAADDSGLPNDRFFAVRPEGSVSTLKIQRTERGDSAVYLCASSLDGSKQYFGPGTRLTVT.